This note documents a single T cell receptor beta chain sequence. Its specificity is not known. With V trimmed by 1 base and J by 2 bases, 0 bases remained unmatched. Per germline, CDR1 SGHTA and CDR2 FQGNSA. The CDR3 has 15 amino acids. The study ran its PCR with 60 Vbeta and 13 Jbeta primers. The table came from immunoSEQ multiplex PCR; TCRdb's copy has only in-frame clones and leaves some out. The top ten hold about 2% of the sample, which has about 170,000 clones, around 78% seen once. This entry belongs to a study of cytomegalovirus exposure and HLA in healthy donors. The study, taken as a whole, reports: Exclusion as indistinguishable affected some V segments, including TRBV6-2 and TRBV6-3.

The specimen sequenced was PBMCs. The TCR was taken from a woman in her twenties or thirties in good health and CMV-seropositive. J is TRBJ1-3 and V is TRBV7-2; 9 bases fit TRBD1. This CDR3 is CASSLGDRAGNTIYF. CDR3 DNA sequence: TGTGCCAGCAGCTTAGGGGACAGGGCTGGAAACACCATATATTTT.